The 6 T cell receptor beta chains given below trace back to one sample, sequenced in a study of T cell responses to AZD1222 COVID-19 vaccine. TCRdb's table, derived via immunoSEQ multiplex PCR, lists solely in-frame clones and lacks some. Altogether 150,000 or so clones are present, more than 75% being singletons, with the ten largest covering about 19%. The sample consisted of peripheral blood, taken on day 0 of AZD1222 vaccination. These receptors were taken from an adult in good health.

The CDR3 nucleotides are TGTGCCAGCAGTGAGGAGGTGAACACTGAAGCTTTCTTT. Translated: CASSEEVNTEAFF. The chain links TRBV6-4 to TRBJ1-1; no firm D call. Germline V lookup: CDR1 MRHNA, CDR2 SNTAGT. The CDR3 consists of 13 residues. V lost 3 bases, J lost 0 bases, and 5 bases lay in between.

This chain links TRBV5-8 with TRBJ1-1; D not certain. Germline CDR1 reads SGHTS; CDR2 reads YDEGEE. The V and J ends lost 2 bases and 6 bases respectively, with 14 bases between them. This CDR3 has 14 residues. This CDR3 is CASSFIRVGAEAFF. The CDR3 coding sequence is TGTGCCAGCAGCTTTATACGGGTTGGGGCTGAAGCTTTCTTT.

This clone was recorded only once. J is TRBJ2-7 and V is TRBV12-5; D may correspond to TRBD1 or TRBD2 (7 bases each). Trimming cost V 0 bases and J 6 bases, with 15 bases left between them. The CDR3 extends over 15 amino acids. In germline, CDR1 is LGHNT, CDR2 FRNRAP. The CDR3 protein is CASGLVREAGGEQYF. The CDR3 nucleotides are TGTGCTAGTGGTTTGGTACGGGAGGCAGGGGGCGAGCAGTACTTC.

V and J are TRBV18 and TRBJ1-1; D is possibly TRBD1 (5 bases). The ends were cut back, 3 bases at V and 2 bases at J, with 16 bases in the middle. The CDR3 covers 16 residues. Germline V gene sequence: CDR1 KGHSH, CDR2 LQKENI. The CDR3, as DNA: TGTGCCAGCTCACCGATCGGGGGAATGGGAAACACTGAAGCTTTCTTT. This gives the protein CASSPIGGMGNTEAFF.

V gene TRBV3-1 (or the pseudogene TRBV3-2) combines with J gene TRBJ2-7; TRBD1 matches at 9 bases. V lost 3 bases and J lost 4; bases outside the gene matches: 10. Germline V gene sequence: CDR1 LGHDT, CDR2 YNNKEL (reference sequence). The CDR3 spans 16 residues. CDR3 sequence: CASSQGVQGAAYEQYF. The CDR3 nucleotides read TGTGCCAGCAGCCAGGGGGTACAGGGGGCCGCTTACGAGCAGTACTTC.

A single count supports this clone. The chain links TRBV29-1 to TRBJ1-1, with a weak D call TRBD1 (6 bases). Trimming shortened V by 1 base and J by 3 bases, and 15 bases separated the two germline ends. The CDR3 totals 15 residues. Germline values: CDR1 SQVTM, CDR2 ANQGSEA. As DNA, the CDR3 is TGCAGCGTTGAAGCTAGGGGGGCCGCGCACACTGAAGCTTTCTTT. It specifies CSVEARGAAHTEAFF.